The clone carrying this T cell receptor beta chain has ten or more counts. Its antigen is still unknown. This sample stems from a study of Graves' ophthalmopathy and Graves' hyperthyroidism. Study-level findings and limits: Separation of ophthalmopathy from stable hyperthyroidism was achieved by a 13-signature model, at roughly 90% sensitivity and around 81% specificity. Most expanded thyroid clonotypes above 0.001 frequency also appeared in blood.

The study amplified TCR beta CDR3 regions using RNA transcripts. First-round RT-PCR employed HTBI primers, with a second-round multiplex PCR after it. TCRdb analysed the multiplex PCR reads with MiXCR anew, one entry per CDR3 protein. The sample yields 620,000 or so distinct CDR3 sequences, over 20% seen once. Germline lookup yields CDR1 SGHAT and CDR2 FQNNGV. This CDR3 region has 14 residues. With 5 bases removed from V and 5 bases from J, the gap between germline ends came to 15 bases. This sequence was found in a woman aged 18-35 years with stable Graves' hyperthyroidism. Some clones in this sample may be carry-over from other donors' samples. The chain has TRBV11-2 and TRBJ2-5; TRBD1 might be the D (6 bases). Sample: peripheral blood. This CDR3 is CASSPTRQGETQYF. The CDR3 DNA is TGTGCCAGCAGCCCCACTCGGCAGGGGGAGACCCAGTACTTC.